Shown below are 27 T cell receptor beta chains from a single sample sequenced in a study of T cells after yellow fever vaccination. TCRdb itself ran the 5' RACE reads through MiXCR, one entry per CDR3 protein. The table has about 350,000 distinct CDR3 sequences, approximately 13% seen once; the top ten hold 3% to 4%. Sample: CD4+ T cells sorted from PBMCs, taken 15 days after the yellow fever booster vaccination. Every receptor here comes from a young man who received the YFV17D yellow fever vaccine.

Worth noting for this clonotype: An end of the junction does not agree with germline; a read error may underlie this. The V and J genes are TRBV5-1 and TRBJ2-1; 9 bases are shared with TRBD1. Germline V gene sequence: CDR1 SGHRS, CDR2 YFSETQ. CDR3 length: 13 residues. The chain's CDR3 is CASSRDPGQGTIF. The CDR3 bases are TGCGCCAGCAGCCGCGACCCGGGACAGGGTACGATCTTC.

In this sample, this clonotype turned up a few times. This chain connects TRBV6-1 to TRBJ2-3; D is undetermined. The V end was cut by 5 bases, the J end by 3 bases, with 6 bases between. Germline V CDR1 and CDR2: MNHNS, SASEGT. The CDR3 contains 12 residues. CDR3 protein: CASSQVTDTQYF. In DNA form, the CDR3 reads TGTGCCAGCAGTCAGGTAACAGATACGCAGTATTTT.

This clonotype was seen a handful of times. V is TRBV5-1 and J is TRBJ2-3, with 15 bases that match TRBD2. The CDR3 totals 17 residues. After removal of 3 bases from V and 4 bases from J, the junction contained 6 bases not matched to a gene. Germline assignment: CDR1 SGHRS and CDR2 YFSETQ. The CDR3 nucleotides are TGCGCCAGCAGCTACGGACTAGCGGGGGGGCCATCAGATACGCAGTATTTT. Its protein product is CASSYGLAGGPSDTQYF.

This clonotype has a handful of counts. V is TRBV4-3 and J is TRBJ2-7; D is perhaps TRBD2 (6 bases). V was pared by 0 bases and J by 0 bases, with 18 bases between. CDR3 length: 18 residues. Germline V lookup: CDR1 LGHNA, CDR2 YSLEER. The CDR3 DNA is TGCGCCAGCAGCCAAGATCTGCGGGATTTGAAAACCTCCTACGAGCAGTACTTC. This codes for CASSQDLRDLKTSYEQYF.

This clonotype was counted at least ten times. J is TRBJ2-7 and V is TRBV7-9; D is possibly TRBD1 or TRBD2 (5 bases each). Trimming left V 1 base short and J 6 bases short, with 16 bases between. The CDR3 totals 15 residues. Germline V gives CDR1 SEHNR, CDR2 FQNEAQ (reference sequence). This CDR3 reads CASSLVRGPLGEQYV. Here the CDR3 DNA reads TGTGCCAGCAGCTTAGTTAGGGGCCCACTAGGCGAGCAGTACGTC.

This clonotype has at least ten counts. V is TRBV7-2 and J is TRBJ2-2; no clear D gene. The CDR3 covers 15 residues. Trimming left V 1 base short and J 1 base short, with 7 bases between. Germline V gene lookup returns CDR1 SGHTA and CDR2 FQGNSA. The DNA for the CDR3 is TGTGCCAGCAGCTTAGTCGCCGGGAACACCGGGGAGCTGTTTTTT. Translated, it gives CASSLVAGNTGELFF.

The rearrangement joins TRBV29-1 to TRBJ2-1; TRBD1 matches 9 bases. The CDR3 has 14 amino acids. Germline CDR1 and CDR2: SQVTM and ANQGSEA. V was clipped by 6 bases and J by 4 bases; unmatched bases: 7. This chain's CDR3 is CSVSRDRDYNEQFF. CDR3 nucleotide sequence: TGCAGCGTATCCCGGGACAGGGATTACAATGAGCAGTTCTTC.

This clonotype was picked up a small number of times. This chain joins TRBV9 and TRBJ2-1; 10 bases are a match to TRBD2. The CDR3 covers 16 residues. Germline loops: CDR1 SGDLS, CDR2 YYNGEE. V trimming: 0 bases; J trimming: 8 bases; junction bases outside the gene matches: 8. DNA for the CDR3: TGTGCCAGCAGCGTAGTTATCCTAGCGGGGGTCGATGAGCAGTTCTTC. It yields the protein CASSVVILAGVDEQFF.

This clonotype was detected once. V and J are TRBV7-2 and TRBJ1-2, with D unresolved. Per germline, CDR1 SGHTA and CDR2 FQGNSA. Deletions cut 7 bases from V and 8 bases from J, with 14 bases between. This CDR3 spans 12 amino acids. Here the CDR3 reads CASTPLKYGYTF. In DNA form, the CDR3 reads TGTGCCAGCACCCCTCTCAAGTACGGCTACACCTTC.

The genes are TRBV20-1 and TRBJ2-1; the D is unclear. Germline V gives CDR1 DFQATT, CDR2 SNEGSKA (reference sequence). This CDR3 region has 9 residues. Trimming pared 3 bases from V and 11 bases from J, leaving 5 bases between. The CDR3 sequence: CSASPKQFF. The CDR3 nucleotides are TGCAGTGCTAGCCCCAAGCAGTTCTTC.

The rearrangement joins TRBV6-6 to TRBJ1-1; TRBD1 matches at 9 bases. Germline loops: CDR1 MNHNY, CDR2 SVGAGI (reference sequence). This CDR3 is built from 15 residues. The junction had 4 bases not matched to a gene; V was cut back by 2 bases and J by 3 bases. In DNA form, the CDR3 reads TGTGCCAGCAGTTACCCGGACAGGGGAGACACTGAAGCTTTCTTT. This encodes CASSYPDRGDTEAFF.

CDR3 protein: CASSPLGTGGSYEQYF. The DNA for the CDR3 is TGTGCCAGCAGTCCCCTCGGGACAGGGGGTTCCTACGAGCAGTACTTC. The chain carries TRBV25-1 and TRBJ2-7; 11 bases line up with TRBD1. V lost 5 bases, J lost 1 base, and 7 bases stayed unmatched. Germline assignment: CDR1 MGHDK and CDR2 SYGVNS. The CDR3 covers 16 residues.

This clonotype came up a few times. The J gene is TRBJ1-1, the V gene TRBV4-2; the D is unclear. Trimming left V 1 base short and J 3 bases short, with 12 bases between. Germline loops: CDR1 LGHNA, CDR2 YNFKEQ. The CDR3 is 15 residues long. The DNA of the CDR3 is TGTGCCAGCAGCCAAGTGGCGGGGATTTACACTGAAGCTTTCTTT. Its protein is CASSQVAGIYTEAFF.

The chain joins TRBV29-1 to TRBJ1-1; possible D gene TRBD1, 6 bases. V was pared by 4 bases and J by 8 bases, with 17 bases between. The CDR3 consists of 13 residues. Looked up from germline, CDR1 is SQVTM and CDR2 is ANQGSEA. The CDR3 region is CSVARALTGEAFF. The CDR3, as DNA: TGCAGCGTTGCCCGAGCCCTGACAGGAGAAGCTTTCTTT.

The rearrangement joins TRBV7-2 to TRBJ2-2, with 7 bases fitting TRBD1. There are 17 residues in the CDR3. J gave up 4 bases and V 7 bases, and 15 bases lay outside the gene matches. CDR1 and CDR2 (germline): SGHTA, FQGNSA. The CDR3 loop is CASNPRRDRAATGELFF. The CDR3 DNA reads as TGTGCCAGCAACCCGCGCAGAGACAGGGCGGCCACCGGGGAGCTGTTTTTT.

The rearrangement joins TRBV7-2 to TRBJ1-1, with a tentative D call TRBD1 (6 bases). V was shortened by 7 bases and J by 4 bases, with 13 bases between the two germline ends. The germline CDR1 and CDR2 sequences are SGHTA and FQGNSA. This CDR3 is 13 amino acids long. CDR3 amino acids: CASMGGRVTEAFF. CDR3 nucleotide sequence: TGTGCCAGCATGGGGGGCAGGGTCACTGAAGCTTTCTTT.

V is TRBV5-1 and J is TRBJ2-1; D remains unclear. The CDR3 length is 14 residues. The V end was cut by 5 bases, the J end by 0 bases, with 9 bases between. Germline V gene lookup returns CDR1 SGHRS and CDR2 YFSETQ. The CDR3 bases are TGCGCCAGCAGACCGGTGAGCTCCTACAATGAGCAGTTCTTC. Encoded protein: CASRPVSSYNEQFF.

The sample holds a few counts of this clonotype. This sequence joins TRBV3-1 and TRBJ2-3; no clear D gene. Trimming removed 8 bases at V and 2 bases at J, with 11 bases between. In germline, CDR1 is LGHDT, CDR2 YNNKEL (reference sequence). This CDR3 is built from 13 residues. The CDR3 nucleotides read TGTGCCAGCGCACCCCTCTACACAGATACGCAGTATTTT. Translation gives CASAPLYTDTQYF.

The table lists this clonotype with a few counts. In DNA form, the CDR3 reads TGTGCCAGCAGCGCGGGATATACAGGGGGCGGATATGGCTACACCTTC. Encoded protein: CASSAGYTGGGYGYTF. V is TRBV9 and J is TRBJ1-2; TRBD1 matches 9 bases. V lost 3 bases to trimming and J lost 5 bases; unmatched junction nucleotides: 11. This CDR3 contains 16 residues. Per germline, CDR1 SGDLS and CDR2 YYNGEE.

This clonotype was observed a handful of times. The genes are TRBV6-2 or TRBV6-3 and TRBJ2-7; D might be TRBD2 (6 bases). The CDR3 covers 14 residues. Trimming stripped 6 bases from V and 0 bases from J, with 12 bases between. The V gene's germline CDR1 is MNHEY and CDR2 SVGEGT. This CDR3 reads CASRTRGSSYEQYF. In DNA form, the CDR3 reads TGTGCCAGCAGGACACGGGGGAGCTCCTACGAGCAGTACTTC.

In its sample, this clonotype was seen a few times. J is TRBJ2-3 and V is TRBV4-3, with 8 bases aligning to TRBD1. The CDR3 covers 18 residues. The germline CDR1 and CDR2 sequences are LGHNA and YSLEER. V shed 1 base and J 5 bases; nucleotides not matched to a gene: 14. In nucleotides, the CDR3 is TGCGCCAGCAGCCAAGTGGGATGGGGACAGGTGAATAAAGATACGCAGTATTTT. As protein: CASSQVGWGQVNKDTQYF.

This clonotype was counted a few times. The V and J genes are TRBV6-1 and TRBJ2-3; D unresolved. The CDR3 runs 14 residues. Trimming shortened V by 1 base and J by 2 bases, and 7 bases separated the two germline ends. The germline V gene encodes CDR1 MNHNS and CDR2 SASEGT. The CDR3 DNA is TGTGCCAGCAGTGAAGTGAGTTACACAGATACGCAGTATTTT. This gives the protein CASSEVSYTDTQYF.

This clonotype was detected many times. V usage is TRBV7-2 and J usage is TRBJ2-3; maybe TRBD1 (7 bases). Trimming took 5 bases from V and 6 from J, leaving 24 bases between them. Germline V gene data show CDR1 as SGHTA and CDR2 as FQGNSA. The CDR3 spans 17 residues. CDR3 amino acids: CASSRQKGRGARDTQYF. The CDR3 DNA sequence: TGTGCCAGCAGCCGACAAAAGGGCAGGGGGGCTAGGGATACGCAGTATTTT.

V gene TRBV9 combines with J gene TRBJ1-1; D remains unclear. There are 14 residues in the CDR3. Trimming stripped 3 bases from V and 2 bases from J, with 11 bases between. Germline V lookup: CDR1 SGDLS, CDR2 YYNGEE. The CDR3 spells CASSGVSGNTEAFF. The CDR3 region has the DNA TGTGCCAGCAGCGGAGTCTCGGGCAACACTGAAGCTTTCTTT.

This clonotype has a count of ten or more. This chain uses TRBV6-6 with TRBJ2-1, with D uncertain. CDR1 MNHNY and CDR2 SVGAGI come from the germline V gene (reference sequence). CDR3 length equals 17 residues. V lost 2 bases and J 2 bases, leaving 16 bases between the germline ends. The CDR3 sequence: CASSYLLSPTTYNEQFF. The CDR3 coding sequence is TGTGCCAGCAGTTACCTCCTATCCCCGACCACCTACAATGAGCAGTTCTTC.

The V call is TRBV4-1, the J call TRBJ1-2; possible D gene TRBD1, 5 bases. From germline, CDR1 is MGHRA and CDR2 YSYEKL. This CDR3 has 15 residues. V lost 1 base and J lost 5, with 14 bases in between. CDR3 nucleotides: TGCGCCAGCAGCCAAGGGGGCCCAGGATTTTATGGCTACACCTTC. This sequence encodes CASSQGGPGFYGYTF.

This clonotype has ten or more counts. The chain's CDR3 is CSASGPSGAGTGELFF. The CDR3 DNA reads TGCAGTGCTAGCGGCCCTAGCGGGGCGGGCACCGGGGAGCTGTTTTTT. V gene TRBV20-1 combines with J gene TRBJ2-2; 9 bases align to TRBD2. The CDR3 length is 16 residues. The V gene's germline CDR1 is DFQATT and CDR2 SNEGSKA (reference sequence). V shed 3 bases, J shed 4 bases, and the junction held 9 bases outside the gene matches.